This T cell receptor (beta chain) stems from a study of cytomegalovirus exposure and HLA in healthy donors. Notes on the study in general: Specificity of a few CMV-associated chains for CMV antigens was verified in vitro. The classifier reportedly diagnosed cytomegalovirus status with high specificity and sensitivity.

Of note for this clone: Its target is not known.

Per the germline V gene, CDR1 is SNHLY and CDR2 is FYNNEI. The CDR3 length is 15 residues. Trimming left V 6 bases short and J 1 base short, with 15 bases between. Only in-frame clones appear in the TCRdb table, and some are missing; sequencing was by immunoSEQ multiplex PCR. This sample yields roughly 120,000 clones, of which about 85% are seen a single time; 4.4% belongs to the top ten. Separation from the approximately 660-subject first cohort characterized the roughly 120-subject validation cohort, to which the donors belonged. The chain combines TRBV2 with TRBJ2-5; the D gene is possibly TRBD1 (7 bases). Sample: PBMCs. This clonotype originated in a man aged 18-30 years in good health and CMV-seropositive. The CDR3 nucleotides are TGTGCCAGCAGCCAACAGGGGACTCCCCAAGAGACCCAGTACTTC. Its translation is CASSQQGTPQETQYF.